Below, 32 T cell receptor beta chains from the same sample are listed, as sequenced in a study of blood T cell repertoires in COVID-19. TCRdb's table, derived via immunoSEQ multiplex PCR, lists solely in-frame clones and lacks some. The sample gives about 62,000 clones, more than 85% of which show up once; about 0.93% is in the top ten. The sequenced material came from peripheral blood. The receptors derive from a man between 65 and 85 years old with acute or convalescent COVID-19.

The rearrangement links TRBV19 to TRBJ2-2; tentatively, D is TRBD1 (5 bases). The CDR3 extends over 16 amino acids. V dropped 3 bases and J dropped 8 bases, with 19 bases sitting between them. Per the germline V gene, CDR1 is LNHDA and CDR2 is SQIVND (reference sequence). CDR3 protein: CASSMPLGQGKGELFF. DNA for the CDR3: TGTGCCAGTAGTATGCCCCTTGGACAAGGCAAGGGGGAGCTGTTTTTT.

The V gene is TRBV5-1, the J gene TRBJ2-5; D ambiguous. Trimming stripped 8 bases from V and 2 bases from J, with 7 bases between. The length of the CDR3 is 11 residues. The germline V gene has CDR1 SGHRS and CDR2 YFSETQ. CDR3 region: CASGQQETQYF. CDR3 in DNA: TGCGCCAGTGGGCAGCAAGAGACCCAGTACTTC.

The CDR3 DNA is TGTGCCAGCAGCCCAGTCGGCGGGAGCGGGACCCAGTACTTC. Translation: CASSPVGGSGTQYF. V is TRBV11-2 and J is TRBJ2-5, with 7 bases fitting TRBD2. The V gene's germline CDR1 is SGHAT and CDR2 FQNNGV. V lost 5 bases and J lost 7; bases outside the gene matches: 10. This CDR3 has 14 amino acids.

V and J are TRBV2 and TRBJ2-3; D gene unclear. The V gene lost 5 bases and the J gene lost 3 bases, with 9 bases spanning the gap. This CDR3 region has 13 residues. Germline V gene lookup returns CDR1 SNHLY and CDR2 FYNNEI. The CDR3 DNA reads TGTGCCAGCAGTCATCCCGGGACAGATACGCAGTATTTT. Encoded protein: CASSHPGTDTQYF.

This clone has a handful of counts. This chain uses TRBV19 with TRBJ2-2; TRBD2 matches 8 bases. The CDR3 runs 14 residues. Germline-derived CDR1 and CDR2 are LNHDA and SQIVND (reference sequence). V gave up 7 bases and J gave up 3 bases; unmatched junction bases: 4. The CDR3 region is CASTRGGYTGELFF. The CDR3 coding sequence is TGTGCCAGTACCCGGGGGGGGTACACCGGGGAGCTGTTTTTT. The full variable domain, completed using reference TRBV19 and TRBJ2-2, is DGGITQSPKYLFRKEGQNVTLSCEQNLNHDAMYWYRQDPGQGLRLIYYSQIVNDFQKGDIAEGYSVSREKKESFPLTVTSAQKNPTAFYLCASTRGGYTGELFFGEGSRLTVL.

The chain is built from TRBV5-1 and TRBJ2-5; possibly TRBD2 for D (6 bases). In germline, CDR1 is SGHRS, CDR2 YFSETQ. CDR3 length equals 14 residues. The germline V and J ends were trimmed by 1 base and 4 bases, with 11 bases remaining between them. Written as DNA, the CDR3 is TGCGCCAGCAGCTTGTCTAGCGTAGGAGAGACCCAGTACTTC. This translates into CASSLSSVGETQYF.

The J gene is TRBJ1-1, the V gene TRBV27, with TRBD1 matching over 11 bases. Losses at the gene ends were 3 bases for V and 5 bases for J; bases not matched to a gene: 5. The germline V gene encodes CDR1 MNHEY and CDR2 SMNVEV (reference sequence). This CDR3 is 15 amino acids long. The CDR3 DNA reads TGTGCCAGCAGTTTTGGGACAGGGGGGGGGACTGAAGCTTTCTTT. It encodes CASSFGTGGGTEAFF.

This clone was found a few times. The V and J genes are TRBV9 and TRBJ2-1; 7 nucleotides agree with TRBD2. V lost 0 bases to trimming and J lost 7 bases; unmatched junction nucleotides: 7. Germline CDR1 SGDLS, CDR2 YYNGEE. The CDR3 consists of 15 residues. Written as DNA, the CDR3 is TGTGCCAGCAGCGTAGGTGGCGGGAGAGGAAATGAGCAGTTCTTC. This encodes CASSVGGGRGNEQFF.

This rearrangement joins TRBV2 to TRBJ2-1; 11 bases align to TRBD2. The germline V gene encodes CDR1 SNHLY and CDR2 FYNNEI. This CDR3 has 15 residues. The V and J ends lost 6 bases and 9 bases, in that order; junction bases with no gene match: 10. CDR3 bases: TGTGCCAGCAGGGACATACTAGCGGGGGCTTCTGAGCAGTTCTTC. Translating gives CASRDILAGASEQFF.

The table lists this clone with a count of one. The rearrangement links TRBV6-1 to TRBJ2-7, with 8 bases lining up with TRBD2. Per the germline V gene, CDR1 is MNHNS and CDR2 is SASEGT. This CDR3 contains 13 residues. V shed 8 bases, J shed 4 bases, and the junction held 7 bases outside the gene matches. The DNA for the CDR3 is TGTGCCAGCCGAGAAGCGGGAGCTTACGAGCAGTACTTC. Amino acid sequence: CASREAGAYEQYF.

The CDR3, as DNA: TGTGCCAGCAGCCAACTACGGAACACCGGGGAGCTGTTTTTT. It translates to CASSQLRNTGELFF. The V gene is TRBV7-9, the J gene TRBJ2-2; unclear D gene. This CDR3 region has 14 residues. CDR1 is SEHNR and CDR2 is FQNEAQ in the germline V gene (reference sequence). Trimming shortened V by 5 bases and J by 1 base, and 8 bases separated the two germline ends.

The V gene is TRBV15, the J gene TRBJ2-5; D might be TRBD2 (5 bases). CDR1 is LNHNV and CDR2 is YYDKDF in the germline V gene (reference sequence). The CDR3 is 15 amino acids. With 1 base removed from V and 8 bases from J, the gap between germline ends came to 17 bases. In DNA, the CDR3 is TGTGCCACCAGCAGAGCCTCCCGACTGGAGGCAACCCAGTACTTC. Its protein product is CATSRASRLEATQYF.

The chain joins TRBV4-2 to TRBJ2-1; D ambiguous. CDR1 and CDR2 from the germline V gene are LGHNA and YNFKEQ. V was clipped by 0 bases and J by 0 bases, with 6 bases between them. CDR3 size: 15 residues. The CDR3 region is CASSQDTGSYNEQFF. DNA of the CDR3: TGTGCCAGCAGCCAAGACACGGGCTCCTACAATGAGCAGTTCTTC.

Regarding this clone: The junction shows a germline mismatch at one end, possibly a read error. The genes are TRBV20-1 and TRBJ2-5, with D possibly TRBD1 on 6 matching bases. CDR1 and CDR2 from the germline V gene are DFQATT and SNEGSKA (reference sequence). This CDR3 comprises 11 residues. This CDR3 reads CSARDLGTQDF. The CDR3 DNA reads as TGCAGTGCTAGAGATCTCGGGACACAGGACTTC.

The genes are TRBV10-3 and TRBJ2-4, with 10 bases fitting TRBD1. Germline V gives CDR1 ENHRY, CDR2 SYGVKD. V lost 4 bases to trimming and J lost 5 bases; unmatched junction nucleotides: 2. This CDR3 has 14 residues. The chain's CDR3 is CAISADRGQNIQYF. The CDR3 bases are TGTGCCATCAGTGCTGACAGGGGGCAAAACATTCAGTACTTC.

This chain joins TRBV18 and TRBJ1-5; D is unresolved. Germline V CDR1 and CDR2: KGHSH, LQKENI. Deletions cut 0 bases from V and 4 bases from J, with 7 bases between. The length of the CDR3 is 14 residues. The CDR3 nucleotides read TGTGCCAGCTCACCACCCTCACAGAATCAGCCCCAGCATTTT. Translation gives CASSPPSQNQPQHF.

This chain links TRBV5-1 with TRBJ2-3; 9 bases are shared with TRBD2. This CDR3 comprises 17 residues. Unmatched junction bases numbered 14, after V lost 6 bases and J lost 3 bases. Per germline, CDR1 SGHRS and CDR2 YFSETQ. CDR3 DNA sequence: TGCGCCAGCACAATGACAGCTAGCGGGATTAGGACAGATACGCAGTATTTT. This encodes CASTMTASGIRTDTQYF.

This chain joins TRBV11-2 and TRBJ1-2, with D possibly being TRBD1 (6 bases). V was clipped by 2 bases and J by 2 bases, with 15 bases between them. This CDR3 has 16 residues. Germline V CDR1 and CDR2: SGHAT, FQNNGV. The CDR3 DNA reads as TGTGCCAGCAGCTTAATTTCAGGGGCAAGGAACTATGGCTACACCTTC. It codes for CASSLISGARNYGYTF.

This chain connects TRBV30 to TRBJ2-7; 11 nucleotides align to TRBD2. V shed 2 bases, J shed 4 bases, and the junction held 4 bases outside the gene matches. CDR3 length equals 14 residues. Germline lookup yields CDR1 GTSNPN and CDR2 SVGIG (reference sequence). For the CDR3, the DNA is TGTGCCTGGAGTTTCCTAGCGGGGGGTTACGAGCAGTACTTC. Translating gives CAWSFLAGGYEQYF.

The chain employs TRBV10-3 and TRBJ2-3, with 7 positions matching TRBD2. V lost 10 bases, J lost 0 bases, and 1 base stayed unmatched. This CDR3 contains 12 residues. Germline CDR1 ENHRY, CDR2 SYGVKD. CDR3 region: CANGGSTDTQYF. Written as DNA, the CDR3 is TGTGCCAACGGGGGGAGCACAGATACGCAGTATTTT.

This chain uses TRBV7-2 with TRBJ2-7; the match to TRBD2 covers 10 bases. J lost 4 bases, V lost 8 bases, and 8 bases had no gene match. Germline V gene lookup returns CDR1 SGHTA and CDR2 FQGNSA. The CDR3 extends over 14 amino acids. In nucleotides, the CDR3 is TGTGCCAGCCGAGCTGGGGGACTAGCGTACGAGCAGTACTTC. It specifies CASRAGGLAYEQYF.

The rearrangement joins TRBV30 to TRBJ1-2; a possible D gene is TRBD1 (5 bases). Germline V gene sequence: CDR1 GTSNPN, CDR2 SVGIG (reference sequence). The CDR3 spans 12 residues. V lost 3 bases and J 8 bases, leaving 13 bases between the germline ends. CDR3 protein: CAWRPPGGGYTF. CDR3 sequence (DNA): TGTGCCTGGAGGCCCCCGGGGGGAGGCTACACCTTC.

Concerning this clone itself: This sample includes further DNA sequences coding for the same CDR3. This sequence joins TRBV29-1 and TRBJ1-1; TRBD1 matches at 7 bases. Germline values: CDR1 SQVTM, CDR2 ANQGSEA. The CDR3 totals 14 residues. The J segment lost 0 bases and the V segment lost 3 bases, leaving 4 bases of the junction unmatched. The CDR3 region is CSVDRTGMNTEAFF. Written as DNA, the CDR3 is TGCAGCGTTGACAGGACAGGCATGAACACTGAAGCTTTCTTT.

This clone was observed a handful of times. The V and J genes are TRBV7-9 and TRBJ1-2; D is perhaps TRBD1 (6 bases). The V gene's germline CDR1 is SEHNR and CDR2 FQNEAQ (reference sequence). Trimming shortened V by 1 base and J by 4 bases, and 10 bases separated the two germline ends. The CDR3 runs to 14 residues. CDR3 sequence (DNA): TGTGCCAGCAGCTTAGTGACAGGAGCCTATGGCTACACCTTC. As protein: CASSLVTGAYGYTF. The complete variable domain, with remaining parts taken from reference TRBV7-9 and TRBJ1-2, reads DTGVSQNPRHKITKRGQNVTFRCDPISEHNRLYWYRQTLGQGPEFLTYFQNEAQLEKSRLLSDRFSAERPKGSFSTLEIQRTEQGDSAMYLCASSLVTGAYGYTFGSGTRLTVV.

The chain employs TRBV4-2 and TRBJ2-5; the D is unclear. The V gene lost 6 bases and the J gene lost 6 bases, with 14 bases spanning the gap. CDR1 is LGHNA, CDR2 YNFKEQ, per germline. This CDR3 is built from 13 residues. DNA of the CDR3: TGTGCCAGCAGAACGTTAGGAGTTAAGACCCAGTACTTC. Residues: CASRTLGVKTQYF.

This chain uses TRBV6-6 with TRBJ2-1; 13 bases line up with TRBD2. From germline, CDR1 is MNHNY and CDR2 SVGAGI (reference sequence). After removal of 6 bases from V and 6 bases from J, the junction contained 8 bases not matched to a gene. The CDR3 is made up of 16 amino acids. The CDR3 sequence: CASRNPGTSGVNEQFF. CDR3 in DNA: TGTGCCAGCAGGAACCCCGGGACTAGCGGGGTCAATGAGCAGTTCTTC.

The CDR3 region has the DNA TGTGCCAGCAGTCTCGGACTAGCGGGAGCTGAGACCCAGTACTTC. It translates to CASSLGLAGAETQYF. The chain recombines TRBV6-5 with TRBJ2-5; TRBD2 matches 13 bases. Trimming cost V 5 bases and J 5 bases; bases outside gene matches: 5. CDR3 length: 15 amino acids. CDR1 is MNHEY and CDR2 is SVGAGI in the germline V gene.

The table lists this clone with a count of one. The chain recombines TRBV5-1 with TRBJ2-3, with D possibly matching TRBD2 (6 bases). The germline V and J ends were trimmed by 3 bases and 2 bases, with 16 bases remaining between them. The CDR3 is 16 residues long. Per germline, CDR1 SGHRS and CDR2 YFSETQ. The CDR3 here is CASSSALGGPTDTQYF. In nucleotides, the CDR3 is TGCGCCAGCAGCTCCGCCCTCGGGGGACCCACAGATACGCAGTATTTT.

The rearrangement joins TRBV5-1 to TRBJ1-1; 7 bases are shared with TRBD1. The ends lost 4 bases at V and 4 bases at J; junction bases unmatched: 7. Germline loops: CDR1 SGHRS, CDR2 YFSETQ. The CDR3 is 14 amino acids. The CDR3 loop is CASSQRDSPTEAFF. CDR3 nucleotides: TGCGCCAGCAGCCAACGGGACAGTCCCACTGAAGCTTTCTTT.

This CDR3 reads CASSTDRGDYGYTF. For the CDR3, the DNA is TGCGCCAGCAGCACGGACAGGGGGGACTATGGCTACACCTTC. This chain joins TRBV5-1 and TRBJ1-2; 10 nucleotides agree with TRBD1. The trim removed 4 bases at V and 3 bases at J, leaving 3 bases unmatched. Looked up from germline, CDR1 is SGHRS and CDR2 is YFSETQ. This CDR3 spans 14 amino acids. The full variable domain, rest sourced from reference TRBV5-1 and TRBJ1-2, is KAGVTQTPRYLIKTRGQQVTLSCSPISGHRSVSWYQQTPGQGLQFLFEYFSETQRNKGNFPGRFSGRQFSNSRSEMNVSTLELGDSALYLCASSTDRGDYGYTFGSGTRLTVV.

CDR3 sequence (DNA): TGTGCCAGCAGTGTTGGGACAGCCTGGGGCACTGAAGCTTTCTTT. Encoded protein: CASSVGTAWGTEAFF. The rearrangement links TRBV2 to TRBJ1-1, with 7 positions matching TRBD1. The ends lost 4 bases at V and 4 bases at J; junction bases unmatched: 9. The germline V gene has CDR1 SNHLY and CDR2 FYNNEI. The CDR3 sequence is 15 residues long.

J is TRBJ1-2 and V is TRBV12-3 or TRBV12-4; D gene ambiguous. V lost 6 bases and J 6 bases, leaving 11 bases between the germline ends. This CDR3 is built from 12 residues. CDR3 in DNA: TGTGCCAGCAGAGGTTTCGGAGATGGCTACACCTTC. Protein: CASRGFGDGYTF.